This T cell receptor beta chain was retrieved from a study of T cell responses to AZD1222 COVID-19 vaccine. Study-wide background: Second-dose intervals of approximately 4 or approximately 12 weeks were pooled. Whole-study findings and limits: Across spike, vaccine-associated CD4 TCRs were found, dominant at 160-218 and 743-854. Most donors were white British and more were female, and clonal diversity was possibly underestimated. A reported finding is that nearly half of spike-specific TCRs target unmutated variant regions.

CDR1 is MNHEY, CDR2 SVGEGT, per germline. The length of the CDR3 is 15 residues. With V trimmed by 2 bases and J by 8 bases, 9 bases remained unmatched. To note about this clone: Its antigen is currently unknown.

Only in-frame clones appear in the TCRdb table, and some are missing; sequencing was by immunoSEQ multiplex PCR. The profile covers 150,000 to 200,000 clones, with 85% to 95% appearing a single time and around 0.9% taken by the ten largest. This specimen consisted of peripheral blood, obtained on day 0 of AZD1222 vaccination. This chain links TRBV6-2 or TRBV6-3 with TRBJ2-3; 8 nucleotides line up with TRBD2. This TCR derives from an adult in good health. The CDR3: CASSYKRGPTATQYF. CDR3 bases: TGTGCCAGCAGTTACAAGCGGGGGCCGACGGCTACGCAGTATTTT.